The rows below give T cell receptor beta chains drawn from one sample of a study of T cells after yellow fever vaccination. Each CDR3 protein is one row after TCRdb ran MiXCR on the 5' RACE reads. The sample includes around 550,000 distinct CDR3 sequences, over 15% seen only once; the top ten take roughly an eighth. Source: PBMCs, taken 15 days after the yellow fever booster vaccination. Receptors originate from a man between 25 and 39 years old who received the YFV17D yellow fever vaccine. Both conserved end residues are part of each CDR3. The D gene is left open where the match is weak. The size entry is marked missing in some rows and otherwise reads once, few, many or a size class.

d_gene,j_gene,v_gene,abundance,CDR3aa,CDR3nt
.,TRBJ1-2,TRBV7-9,.,CASSALRGDYGYTF,TGTGCCAGCAGCGCCCTCAGAGGGGACTATGGCTACACCTTC
.,TRBJ2-5,TRBV6-2/TRBV6-3,few,CASMPGGLQETQYF,TGTGCCAGCATGCCGGGCGGACTACAAGAGACCCAGTACTTC
TRBD2,TRBJ2-2,TRBV5-6,.,CASSLSGGDTGELFF,TGTGCCAGCAGCTTGTCGGGGGGGGACACCGGGGAGCTGTTTTTT
TRBD2,TRBJ2-5,TRBV6-2/TRBV6-3,.,CASSSSGTETQYF,TGTGCCAGCAGTTCAAGCGGGACAGAGACCCAGTACTTC
TRBD1,TRBJ2-3,TRBV12-3/TRBV12-4,.,CASSFGTGNTQYF,TGTGCCAGCAGTTTCGGGACAGGGAATACGCAGTATTTT
TRBD2,TRBJ2-6,TRBV12-3/TRBV12-4,.,CASSPSPGLAGVSGANVLTF,TGTGCCAGCAGTCCCTCCCCGGGACTAGCGGGAGTATCCGGGGCCAACGTCCTGACTTTC
.,TRBJ2-1,TRBV12-3/TRBV12-4,.,CATAQGNEQFF,TGTGCCACCGCCCAAGGGAATGAGCAGTTCTTC
.,TRBJ1-1,TRBV20-1,few,CSARYGGPNTEAFF,TGCAGTGCTCGTTACGGGGGACCGAACACTGAAGCTTTCTTT
.,TRBJ2-5,TRBV4-2,.,CASSQTRSVDETQYF,TGTGCCAGCAGCCAAACTAGATCGGTTGACGAGACCCAGTACTTC
.,TRBJ2-7,TRBV28,.,CAGSSGYEQYF,TGTGCCGGATCATCGGGGTACGAGCAGTACTTC
.,TRBJ2-5,TRBV18,few,CASSPNRESQETQYF,TGTGCCAGCTCACCCAACAGGGAGTCCCAAGAGACCCAGTACTTC
TRBD2,TRBJ2-7,TRBV7-2,few,CASSIAGVNLYEQYF,TGTGCCAGCAGCATAGCGGGAGTGAATCTCTACGAGCAGTACTTC
.,TRBJ2-1,TRBV30,.,CAWRGPHNEQFF,TGTGCCTGGAGAGGCCCACACAATGAGCAGTTCTTC
TRBD1,TRBJ2-7,TRBV29-1,.,CSVAPGDRGLYEQYF,TGCAGCGTTGCCCCCGGGGACAGGGGTTTGTACGAGCAGTACTTC
TRBD2,TRBJ2-3,TRBV20-1,.,CSASLGLARHSGTDTQYF,TGCAGTGCTAGTTTGGGACTAGCAAGGCACAGTGGCACAGATACGCAGTATTTT
TRBD2,TRBJ2-1,TRBV27,.,CASSLEPAGVANEQFF,TGTGCCAGCAGTTTAGAACCAGCGGGAGTCGCGAATGAGCAGTTCTTC
.,TRBJ2-2,TRBV4-3,.,CASSKISGELFF,TGCGCCAGCAGCAAGATATCCGGGGAGCTGTTTTTT
.,TRBJ2-1,TRBV12-3/TRBV12-4,.,CASSNEGPGEQFF,TGTGCCAGCAGTAACGAGGGCCCCGGGGAGCAGTTCTTC
TRBD1,TRBJ1-1,TRBV6-5,.,CASSSGTDEAFF,TGTGCCAGCAGTTCCGGGACAGATGAAGCTTTCTTT
.,TRBJ1-5,TRBV7-2,.,CASSLGQGNNQPQHF,TGTGCCAGCAGCTTAGGGCAGGGTAACAATCAGCCCCAGCATTTT
TRBD2,TRBJ2-7,TRBV28,.,CASTGGITYEQYF,TGTGCCAGCACGGGGGGAATCACCTACGAGCAGTACTTC
.,TRBJ1-1,TRBV30,.,CAWSTGQPNTEAFF,TGTGCCTGGAGTACAGGACAGCCAAACACTGAAGCTTTCTTT
TRBD1,TRBJ2-2,TRBV20-1,.,CSARPGQINTGELFF,TGCAGTGCTAGACCGGGACAGATAAACACCGGGGAGCTGTTTTTT
TRBD1,TRBJ2-3,TRBV20-1,many,CSANPKGASRNTQYF,TGCAGTGCTAATCCAAAGGGGGCCAGTCGCAATACGCAGTATTTT
TRBD2,TRBJ2-7,TRBV20-1,.,CSAPTTSGRAYEQYF,TGCAGTGCTCCAACTACTAGCGGGAGGGCTTACGAGCAGTACTTC
.,TRBJ2-1,TRBV20-1,.,CSARRDLRSSYNEQFF,TGCAGTGCTAGGCGGGATCTCAGATCCTCATACAATGAGCAGTTCTTC
TRBD2,TRBJ2-1,TRBV24-1,.,CATSDLTSGAKDEQFF,TGTGCCACCAGTGACCTAACCAGCGGGGCTAAGGATGAGCAGTTCTTC
.,TRBJ2-1,TRBV6-1,few,CASSGEWGNEQFF,TGTGCCAGCAGTGGCGAGTGGGGAAATGAGCAGTTCTTC
.,TRBJ2-1,TRBV20-1,.,CSARSTGGEQFF,TGCAGTGCTAGGTCGACGGGCGGAGAGCAGTTCTTC
.,TRBJ2-1,TRBV27,.,CASSYPSNNEQFF,TGTGCCAGCAGTTATCCGAGCAACAATGAGCAGTTCTTC
TRBD2,TRBJ2-1,TRBV4-3,.,CASSQDWGGGQNGQFF,TGCGCCAGCAGCCAAGATTGGGGGGGAGGACAAAACGGGCAGTTCTTC
.,TRBJ1-5,TRBV21-1,few,CASKGAYRVSQKNQPQHF,TGTGCCAGCAAAGGAGCCTACAGGGTTTCGCAAAAAAATCAGCCCCAGCATTTT
.,TRBJ2-5,TRBV4-3,few,CASSQDLKGSETQYF,TGCGCCAGCAGCCAAGATCTGAAGGGGTCGGAGACCCAGTACTTC
TRBD2,TRBJ2-7,TRBV10-3,.,CAISEVLGTGGPNEQYF,TGTGCCATCAGTGAGGTCTTAGGGACGGGAGGGCCCAACGAGCAGTACTTC
.,TRBJ1-1,TRBV29-1,.,CSVELMNTEAFF,TGCAGCGTTGAGCTAATGAACACTGAAGCTTTCTTT